Below, one T cell receptor (beta chain) is given with its context. The antigen is unknown. The data originate from a study of T cell responses to AZD1222 COVID-19 vaccine. Study-level points and caveats: Targets within unmutated variant regions were reportedly found for nearly half of spike-specific TCRs. White British ancestry dominated among donors, who included more females, and clonal diversity was possibly underestimated.

Method: immunoSEQ multiplex PCR; TCRdb's copy keeps in-frame clones and lacks some. The sample has 55,000 to 80,000 clones; around three quarters are singletons. From germline, CDR1 is SGHTA and CDR2 FQGNSA. The V and J ends lost 3 bases and 8 bases respectively, with 8 bases between them. The CDR3 covers 12 residues. Material: peripheral blood, obtained on day 0 of AZD1222 vaccination. V is TRBV7-2 and J is TRBJ2-1, with D tentatively TRBD2 (7 bases). This TCR came from an adult in good health. CDR3 region: CASSLGGHEQFF. The DNA for the CDR3 is TGTGCCAGCAGCTTGGGGGGGCATGAGCAGTTCTTC.